This T cell receptor beta chain appears in the sequencing data of a study of blood T cells in healthy people across ages. Study context: About one barcoded TCR beta cDNA was captured per two T cells. Regarding the study as a whole: CMV infection status of these donors was not known. As naive T cell percentage varied, TCR beta diversity correlated strongly with it.

Note on this clonotype: Its antigen remains unidentified.

This CDR3 contains 17 residues. Looked up from germline, CDR1 is MNHEY and CDR2 is SVGAGI. V was pared by 2 bases and J by 0 bases, with 15 bases between. Every sample gave at least 5 micrograms of total RNA when it was extracted. Next came a second PCR, run for roughly 6 to 11 cycles, which used a sample-barcoded 5' primer along with a J-beta primer mix. MiXCR, applied by TCRdb to the 5' RACE reads, yields one record per CDR3 protein. The data show 650,000 to 1,000,000 distinct CDR3 sequences, 35% to 40% seen once. The chain links TRBV6-5 to TRBJ2-3; maybe TRBD2 (6 bases). The sequenced material came from blood. The receptor's source is a man younger than 35 in good health. The CDR3 DNA reads TGTGCCAGCAGTTACATACCTAGCGCGGCTAGCACAGATACGCAGTATTTT. Protein: CASSYIPSAASTDTQYF.